Following are 26 T cell receptor beta chains from one sample sequenced in a study of shared clonotypes between healthy human individuals. Here immunoSEQ multiplex PCR was the method, and the copy in TCRdb shows in-frame clones only, minus some. This table has more than 2 million clones, roughly 94% appearing once. Sequencing was performed on naive CD4+ T cells sorted from blood. Documented subset: CD45RA+ positively selected. The receptor set was obtained from a man in his late teens or twenties in good health.

Points on this clone: Other DNA sequences from this sample encode an identical CDR3 as well. This chain joins TRBV6-5 and TRBJ1-2; 7 nucleotides align to TRBD1. Germline-derived CDR1 and CDR2 are MNHEY and SVGAGI. This CDR3 contains 14 residues. Trimming at V came to 0 bases and at J to 8 bases, leaving 6 bases not matched to a gene. CDR3 in amino acids: CASSYSTGEGGYTF. CDR3 DNA: TGTGCCAGCAGTTACTCAACAGGGGAAGGCGGCTACACCTTC.

In this sample, this clone turned up once. V is TRBV7-9 and J is TRBJ2-1; TRBD2 matches 8 bases. With V trimmed by 5 bases and J by 6 bases, 9 bases remained unmatched. From germline, CDR1 is SEHNR and CDR2 FQNEAQ (reference sequence). CDR3 length: 15 amino acids. The chain's CDR3 is CASSPAGLVGNEQFF. In DNA, the CDR3 is TGTGCCAGCAGCCCTGCGGGACTAGTCGGCAATGAGCAGTTCTTC.

This clone occurred once. The V and J genes are TRBV11-2 and TRBJ2-1; D perhaps matches TRBD1 (6 bases). This CDR3 is built from 13 residues. Germline V gene sequence: CDR1 SGHAT, CDR2 FQNNGV. The ends were cut back, 5 bases at V and 9 bases at J, with 14 bases in the middle. The CDR3, as DNA: TGTGCCAGCAGCGCCCGACAGGCTGGTGAGCAGTTCTTC. Amino acids: CASSARQAGEQFF.

On this clone itself: Other DNA variants within this sample encode the same CDR3. The chain joins TRBV7-2 to TRBJ2-5; tentatively, D is TRBD2 (5 bases). The V gene's germline CDR1 is SGHTA and CDR2 FQGNSA. The CDR3 length is 15 residues. V lost 1 base and J lost 2, with 11 bases in between. The CDR3 DNA reads TGTGCCAGCAGCTTAGTTGGAGGTCCGCAAGAGACCCAGTACTTC. This sequence encodes CASSLVGGPQETQYF.

The rearrangement uses TRBV7-2 and TRBJ2-5; 9 bases match TRBD2. This CDR3 spans 14 amino acids. Germline loops: CDR1 SGHTA, CDR2 FQGNSA. The J segment lost 5 bases and the V segment lost 5 bases, leaving 6 bases of the junction unmatched. CDR3 in amino acids: CASSATTSGETQYF. The CDR3, as DNA: TGTGCCAGCAGCGCAACGACTAGCGGCGAGACCCAGTACTTC.

The chain joins TRBV6-5 to TRBJ1-1, with D possibly TRBD1 on 5 matching bases. There are 15 residues in the CDR3. The V end lost 5 bases, the J end lost 4 bases, and 17 bases lay between the germline ends. CDR1 MNHEY and CDR2 SVGAGI come from the germline V gene. The chain's CDR3 is CASSHPTEEGTEAFF. CDR3 nucleotide sequence: TGTGCCAGCAGTCACCCGACAGAGGAGGGCACTGAAGCTTTCTTT.

This clone came up once. The chain couples TRBV6-5 to TRBJ2-7, with D possibly being TRBD2 (6 bases). This CDR3 contains 14 residues. CDR1 and CDR2 (germline): MNHEY, SVGAGI. Trimming stripped 7 bases from V and 2 bases from J, with 15 bases between. CDR3 region: CASKQAGNTYEQYF. The CDR3 DNA follows: TGTGCCAGCAAACAAGCGGGTAATACCTACGAGCAGTACTTC.

The chain employs TRBV6-1 and TRBJ2-3, with D possibly TRBD2 on 6 matching bases. The CDR3 contains 14 residues. Per the germline V gene, CDR1 is MNHNS and CDR2 is SASEGT. V lost 10 bases and J lost 2, with 16 bases in between. CDR3 loop: CAIHRGSSTDTQYF. CDR3 nucleotides: TGTGCCATCCATCGGGGGAGCTCCACAGATACGCAGTATTTT.

V is TRBV5-1 and J is TRBJ2-7; 8 nucleotides match TRBD2. This CDR3 comprises 16 residues. Trimming at V came to 0 bases and at J to 3 bases, leaving 8 bases not matched to a gene. Germline V gives CDR1 SGHRS, CDR2 YFSETQ. CDR3 region: CASSLASREGLYEQYF. The DNA of the CDR3 is TGCGCCAGCAGCTTGGCCAGTCGGGAGGGCCTCTACGAGCAGTACTTC.

The V call is TRBV29-1, the J call TRBJ2-7, with a possible D match to TRBD2 (6 bases). This CDR3 is 13 amino acids long. Trimming stripped 4 bases from V and 2 bases from J, with 12 bases between. Germline CDR1 and CDR2: SQVTM and ANQGSEA. CDR3 in amino acids: CSVASGPPYEQYF. Written as DNA, the CDR3 is TGCAGCGTTGCCAGCGGGCCCCCCTACGAGCAGTACTTC.

As for this clone: Other DNA sequences in the sample encode the same CDR3. The V and J genes are TRBV18 and TRBJ2-7; 8 nucleotides match TRBD1. Trimming took 4 bases from V and 4 from J; bases not matched to a gene: 3. This CDR3 comprises 13 residues. Germline V gene data show CDR1 as KGHSH and CDR2 as LQKENI. CDR3 sequence: CASSRTGGYEQYF. Written as DNA, the CDR3 is TGTGCCAGCTCACGAACAGGGGGTTACGAGCAGTACTTC. Combining the CDR3 with reference TRBV18 and TRBJ2-7 gives the whole variable domain NAGVMQNPRHLVRRRGQEARLRCSPMKGHSHVYWYRQLPEEGLKFMVYLQKENIIDESGMPKERFSAEFPKEGPSILRIQQVVRGDSAAYFCASSRTGGYEQYFGPGTRLTVT.

As to this clone: Given a much more abundant clone one base away, this may be a read error. The rearrangement joins TRBV27 to TRBJ1-6; 9 bases match TRBD1. This CDR3 contains 15 residues. J gave up 7 bases and V 1 base, and 2 bases lay outside the gene matches. Per germline, CDR1 MNHEY and CDR2 SMNVEV (reference sequence). The CDR3 DNA reads as TGTGCCAGCAGTTTATTGGGACAGGGAAATTCACCCCTCCACTTT. Its protein product is CASSLLGQGNSPLHF.

As for this clone: The same CDR3 can be traced to other DNA sequences in this sample. V and J are TRBV4-3 and TRBJ2-1; D gene ambiguous. Germline CDR1 LGHNA, CDR2 YSLEER. V lost 0 bases and J lost 6, with 6 bases in between. The CDR3 covers 13 residues. For the CDR3, the DNA is TGCGCCAGCAGCCAAGAATTGGCCAATGAGCAGTTCTTC. It encodes CASSQELANEQFF.

V is TRBV7-9 and J is TRBJ1-1; TRBD1 is a possible D gene (5 bases). Germline V gives CDR1 SEHNR, CDR2 FQNEAQ (reference sequence). This CDR3 is built from 13 residues. Trimming removed 6 bases at V and 4 bases at J, with 12 bases between. The CDR3 DNA follows: TGTGCCAGCAGAAGTACAGGAACCACTGAAGCTTTCTTT. This sequence encodes CASRSTGTTEAFF.

J is TRBJ2-2 and V is TRBV6-5; D gene unclear. Trimming left V 4 bases short and J 1 base short, with 7 bases between. The CDR3 extends over 14 amino acids. Germline values: CDR1 MNHEY, CDR2 SVGAGI. CDR3 DNA: TGTGCCAGCAGTTTTCCACTGAACACCGGGGAGCTGTTTTTT. Its protein is CASSFPLNTGELFF.

In this sample, this clone turned up once. The rearrangement links TRBV6-6 to TRBJ1-6, with a possible D match to TRBD1 (5 bases). Germline CDR1 is MNHNY and CDR2 is SVGAGI (reference sequence). Trimming left V 8 bases short and J 9 bases short, with 14 bases between. The CDR3 is made up of 13 amino acids. CDR3 sequence reads: CASQGQEASPLHF. As DNA, the CDR3 is TGTGCCAGCCAAGGACAAGAGGCTTCACCCCTCCACTTT.

This clone appeared once. Other nucleotide sequences from this sample produce the same CDR3. The J gene is TRBJ2-1, the V gene TRBV7-3; 9 nucleotides line up with TRBD1. With V trimmed by 3 bases and J by 0 bases, 0 bases remained unmatched. The CDR3 is 15 residues long. The germline V gene encodes CDR1 SGHTA and CDR2 FQGTGA. As DNA, the CDR3 is TGTGCCAGCAGCTTGGGACAGGGCTCCTACAATGAGCAGTTCTTC. It encodes CASSLGQGSYNEQFF.

This clone showed up just a few times. CDR3 region: CASSSSNSPLHF. The CDR3 DNA reads as TGTGCCAGCAGCAGTTCCAATTCACCCCTCCACTTT. This chain joins TRBV7-2 and TRBJ1-6, with D unresolved. CDR3 size: 12 residues. Germline V gene lookup returns CDR1 SGHTA and CDR2 FQGNSA. The V end was cut by 5 bases, the J end by 7 bases, with 6 bases between.

The gene calls are TRBV2 and TRBJ1-5; D is perhaps TRBD1 (5 bases). The CDR3 loop spans 13 amino acids. Germline V gene sequence: CDR1 SNHLY, CDR2 FYNNEI. Trimming took off 6 bases at V and 6 bases at J, with 12 bases between the two ends. CDR3 loop: CASRAGGVQPQHF. The CDR3 bases are TGTGCCAGCAGGGCTGGGGGGGTTCAGCCCCAGCATTTT.

This chain links TRBV7-9 with TRBJ1-6; no clear D gene. Germline CDR1 and CDR2: SEHNR and FQNEAQ (reference sequence). The CDR3 loop spans 14 amino acids. The V gene lost 6 bases and the J gene lost 7 bases, with 13 bases spanning the gap. The CDR3: CASSSGLLNSPLHF. CDR3 coding DNA: TGTGCCAGCAGTTCGGGCCTCTTGAATTCACCCCTCCACTTT.

This sequence joins TRBV7-6 and TRBJ2-7; D possibly matches TRBD1 or TRBD2 (5 bases each). Per the germline V gene, CDR1 is SGHVS and CDR2 is FNYEAQ. V was trimmed by 0 bases and J by 5 bases, leaving 26 bases between them. The CDR3 consists of 19 residues. CDR3 sequence: CASSLANYFSVQGRNEQYF. DNA of the CDR3: TGTGCCAGCAGCTTAGCCAATTATTTTTCGGTGCAGGGACGAAACGAGCAGTACTTC.

The chain uses TRBV6-6 and TRBJ2-7; D possibly corresponds to TRBD2 (6 bases). The CDR3 totals 15 residues. Germline CDR1 is MNHNY and CDR2 is SVGAGI (reference sequence). Trimming left V 0 bases short and J 3 bases short, with 12 bases between. CDR3 residues: CASSYSQLAFYEQYF. The CDR3 region has the DNA TGTGCCAGCAGTTACTCCCAACTAGCCTTCTACGAGCAGTACTTC.

The chain has TRBV5-1 and TRBJ2-1; TRBD2 agrees at 13 bases. Germline CDR1 is SGHRS and CDR2 is YFSETQ. Losses at the gene ends were 3 bases for V and 2 bases for J; bases not matched to a gene: 8. The CDR3 extends over 18 amino acids. The CDR3 region has the DNA TGCGCCAGCAGCTCCCGGACTAGCGGGAGCCATACCTACAATGAGCAGTTCTTC. Amino acids: CASSSRTSGSHTYNEQFF.

The CDR3 protein is CASSTTGSSRFQETQYF. The DNA for the CDR3 is TGTGCCAGCAGCACGACAGGGTCCTCCCGCTTTCAAGAGACCCAGTACTTC. The chain is built from TRBV9 and TRBJ2-5; 7 nucleotides match TRBD1. V lost 4 bases to trimming and J lost 2 bases; unmatched junction nucleotides: 14. Per germline, CDR1 SGDLS and CDR2 YYNGEE. The CDR3 is made up of 17 amino acids.

The V gene is TRBV7-9, the J gene TRBJ2-1, with D perhaps matching TRBD1 or TRBD2 (6 bases each). V gave up 8 bases and J gave up 2 bases, with 16 bases separating them. Germline lookup yields CDR1 SEHNR and CDR2 FQNEAQ (reference sequence). This CDR3 has 15 residues. The CDR3 spells CASSLPGATYNEQFF. CDR3 DNA sequence: TGTGCCAGCTCCTTGCCGGGGGCAACCTACAATGAGCAGTTCTTC.

The rearrangement links TRBV6-5 to TRBJ1-4; the match to TRBD1 covers 8 bases. The CDR3 has 13 amino acids. The V and J ends lost 6 bases and 8 bases, in that order; junction bases with no gene match: 5. Germline CDR1 reads MNHEY; CDR2 reads SVGAGI. CDR3 sequence (DNA): TGTGCCAGCAGGGGCCGGGACAGGGAAAAACTGTTTTTT. Its translation is CASRGRDREKLFF.